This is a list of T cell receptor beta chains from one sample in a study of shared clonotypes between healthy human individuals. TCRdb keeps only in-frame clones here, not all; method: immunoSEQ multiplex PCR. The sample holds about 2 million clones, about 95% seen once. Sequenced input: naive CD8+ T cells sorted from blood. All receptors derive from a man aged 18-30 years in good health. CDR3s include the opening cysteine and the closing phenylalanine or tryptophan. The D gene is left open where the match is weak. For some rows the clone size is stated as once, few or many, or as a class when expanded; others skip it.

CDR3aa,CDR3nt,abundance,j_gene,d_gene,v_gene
CASSVAGSYEQYF,TGTGCCAGCAGCGTAGCGGGGTCCTACGAGCAGTACTTC,NA,TRBJ2-7,NA,TRBV9
CASSSSRVAGGTDTQYF,TGTGCCAGCAGTTCAAGTCGCGTAGCGGGAGGGACAGATACGCAGTATTTT,NA,TRBJ2-3,TRBD2,TRBV27
CASSPPLAGGGYTF,TGTGCCAGCAGCCCCCCCTTGGCTGGAGGCGGCTACACCTTC,NA,TRBJ1-2,NA,TRBV9
CASSPGGNQPQHF,TGTGCCAGCAGCCCAGGGGGGAATCAGCCCCAGCATTTT,NA,TRBJ1-5,TRBD1,TRBV7-6
CASSLYTGSADTQYF,TGTGCCAGCAGCTTGTACACAGGGAGTGCAGATACGCAGTATTTT,NA,TRBJ2-3,NA,TRBV5-6
CASSLGTYQETQYF,TGTGCCAGCAGTTTAGGGACGTACCAAGAGACCCAGTACTTC,NA,TRBJ2-5,NA,TRBV28
CASSVVGADGGYTF,TGTGCCAGCAGCGTGGTGGGGGCGGACGGTGGCTACACCTTC,NA,TRBJ1-2,NA,TRBV5-4
CASSYSASLADTQYF,TGTGCCAGCAGTTACTCGGCTAGCTTGGCAGATACGCAGTATTTT,NA,TRBJ2-3,NA,TRBV6-5
CASSSPLAGGRETQYF,TGCGCCAGCAGCTCTCCCCTAGCGGGGGGGCGAGAGACCCAGTACTTC,NA,TRBJ2-5,TRBD2,TRBV5-1
CASSFVGEQFF,TGTGCCAGCAGTTTTGTGGGTGAGCAGTTCTTC,NA,TRBJ2-1,NA,TRBV27
CASSLGTGHGYTF,TGTGCCAGCAGTTTAGGGACAGGTCATGGCTACACCTTC,NA,TRBJ1-2,TRBD1,TRBV27
CASSLVNRPYEQYF,TGTGCCAGCAGCTTAGTTAACCGGCCCTACGAGCAGTACTTC,NA,TRBJ2-7,NA,TRBV11-2
CASSGSGTAIAYEQYF,TGTGCCAGCAGTGGAAGCGGGACAGCCATCGCTTACGAGCAGTACTTC,NA,TRBJ2-7,NA,TRBV6-1
CASSPPDRPSYEQYF,TGTGCCAGCTCACCACCGGACAGACCCTCCTACGAGCAGTACTTC,NA,TRBJ2-7,NA,TRBV18
CASSGTSGQETQYF,TGTGCCAGCAGTGGGACTAGCGGACAAGAGACCCAGTACTTC,NA,TRBJ2-5,TRBD2,TRBV2
CASGRLPADTQYF,TGTGCCTCCGGACGACTACCGGCAGATACGCAGTATTTT,once,TRBJ2-3,NA,TRBV27
CAFEDMNTEAFF,TGTGCCTTCGAGGATATGAACACTGAAGCTTTCTTT,NA,TRBJ1-1,NA,TRBV30
CASSTDIDNEQFF,TGTGCCAGCAGCACGGATATCGACAATGAGCAGTTCTTC,NA,TRBJ2-1,NA,TRBV7-9
CASSAGQSSYNEQFF,TGTGCCAGCAGCGCCGGTCAGAGCTCCTACAATGAGCAGTTCTTC,NA,TRBJ2-1,NA,TRBV7-2
CASSLTGPGDEKLFF,TGTGCCAGCAGCCTAACAGGGCCCGGGGATGAAAAACTGTTTTTT,NA,TRBJ1-4,NA,TRBV2
CASSYSLVAGAYEQYF,TGTGCCAGCAGTTACTCTTTGGTAGCGGGAGCCTACGAGCAGTACTTC,NA,TRBJ2-7,TRBD2,TRBV6-5
CASSDGTSGSYEQYF,TGTGCCAGCAGTGATGGGACTAGCGGGAGCTACGAGCAGTACTTC,NA,TRBJ2-7,TRBD2,TRBV7-6
CASNTLSSNSPLHF,TGTGCCAGCAACACACTTTCCAGCAATTCACCCCTCCACTTT,NA,TRBJ1-6,NA,TRBV6-1
CASSGWASPETQYF,TGTGCCAGCTCTGGGTGGGCGTCCCCGGAGACCCAGTACTTC,NA,TRBJ2-5,NA,TRBV7-8
CASSDSLGPHGQYF,TGTGCCAGCAGCGACTCCCTCGGGCCGCATGGGCAGTACTTC,NA,TRBJ2-7,NA,TRBV7-9
CASSATGAYEQYF,TGCGCCAGCAGTGCCACAGGGGCCTACGAGCAGTACTTC,NA,TRBJ2-7,TRBD1,TRBV10-2
CASSIGQENSPLHF,TGTGCCAGCAGTATAGGACAGGAAAATTCACCCCTCCACTTT,NA,TRBJ1-6,TRBD1,TRBV6-5
CASSAGTSRPLHF,TGTGCCAGCAGCGCAGGGACCTCGAGGCCCCTCCACTTT,NA,TRBJ1-6,NA,TRBV5-6
CASSLSVSYEQYF,TGCGCCAGCAGCCTTTCGGTCTCCTACGAGCAGTACTTC,NA,TRBJ2-7,NA,TRBV4-3
CASSVTSAGANEQFF,TGTGCCAGCAGCGTAACCTCAGCGGGAGCCAATGAGCAGTTCTTC,NA,TRBJ2-1,TRBD2,TRBV9
CASGVAGANEELFF,TGTGCCAGCGGTGTCGCAGGGGCGAATGAAGAACTGTTTTTT,once,TRBJ1-4,NA,TRBV6-5
CASSERGQGNTGELFF,TGTGCCAGCAGTGAAAGGGGACAGGGGAACACCGGGGAGCTGTTTTTT,NA,TRBJ2-2,TRBD1,TRBV25-1
CASSDPRTGTIETQYF,TGTGCCAGCAGTGATCCGAGGACAGGGACCATAGAGACCCAGTACTTC,NA,TRBJ2-5,TRBD1,TRBV25-1
CASSFRGATDTQYF,TGTGCCAGCAGTTTCAGAGGGGCCACAGATACGCAGTATTTT,NA,TRBJ2-3,NA,TRBV27
CASSMDRGYSNQPQHF,TGTGCCAGTAGTATGGACAGGGGATATAGCAATCAGCCCCAGCATTTT,few,TRBJ1-5,TRBD1,TRBV19
CASSLLSGLYYEQYF,TGTGCCAGCAGCTTGCTATCGGGACTCTACTACGAGCAGTACTTC,NA,TRBJ2-7,NA,TRBV5-6
CASSEHGGGADTQYF,TGTGCCAGCAGTGAACATGGGGGCGGTGCAGATACGCAGTATTTT,NA,TRBJ2-3,NA,TRBV6-1
CASSLSQGGYNEQFF,TGTGCCAGCAGCTTATCCCAGGGAGGATACAATGAGCAGTTCTTC,NA,TRBJ2-1,NA,TRBV7-9
CASTGLAGYGELFF,TGCGCCAGCACCGGACTAGCGGGCTACGGGGAGCTGTTTTTT,NA,TRBJ2-2,TRBD2,TRBV4-1